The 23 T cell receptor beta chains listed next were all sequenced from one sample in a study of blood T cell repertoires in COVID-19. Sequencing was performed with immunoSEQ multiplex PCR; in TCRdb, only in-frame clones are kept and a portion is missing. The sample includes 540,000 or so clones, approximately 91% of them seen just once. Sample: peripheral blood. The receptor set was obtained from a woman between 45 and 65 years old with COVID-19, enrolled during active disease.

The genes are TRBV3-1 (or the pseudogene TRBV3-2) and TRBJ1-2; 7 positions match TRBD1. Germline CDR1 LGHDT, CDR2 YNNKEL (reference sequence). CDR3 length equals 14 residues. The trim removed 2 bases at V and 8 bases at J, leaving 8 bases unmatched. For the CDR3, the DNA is TGTGCCAGCAGCCAAATAGGGCGACAGGGCGGCTACACCTTC. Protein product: CASSQIGRQGGYTF.

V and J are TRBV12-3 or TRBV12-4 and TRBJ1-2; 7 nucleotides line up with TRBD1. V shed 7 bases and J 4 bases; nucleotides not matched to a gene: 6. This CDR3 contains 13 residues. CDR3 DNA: TGTGCCAGCACCCCACAGGGGTCCTATGGCTACACCTTC. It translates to CASTPQGSYGYTF.

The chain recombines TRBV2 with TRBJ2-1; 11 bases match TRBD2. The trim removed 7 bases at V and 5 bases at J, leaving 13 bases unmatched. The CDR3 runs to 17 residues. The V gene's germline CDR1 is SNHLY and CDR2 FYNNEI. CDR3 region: CASTFFLAGLADNEQFF. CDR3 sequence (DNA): TGTGCCAGCACCTTCTTCCTGGCGGGACTAGCGGACAATGAGCAGTTCTTC.

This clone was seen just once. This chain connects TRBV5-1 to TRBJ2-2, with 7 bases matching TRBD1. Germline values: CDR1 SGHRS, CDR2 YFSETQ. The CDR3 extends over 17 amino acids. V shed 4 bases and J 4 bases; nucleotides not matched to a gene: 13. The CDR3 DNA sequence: TGCGCCAGCAGCAGCAACGCACAGGGGAGTGGCACCGGGGAGCTGTTTTTT. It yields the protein CASSSNAQGSGTGELFF.

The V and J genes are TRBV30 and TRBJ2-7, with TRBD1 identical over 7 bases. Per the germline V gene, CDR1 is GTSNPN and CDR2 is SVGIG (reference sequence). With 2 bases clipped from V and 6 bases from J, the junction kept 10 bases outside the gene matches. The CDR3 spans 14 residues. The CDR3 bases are TGTGCCTGGAGTACCGAGACAGGGATCGCCGAGCAGTACTTC. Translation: CAWSTETGIAEQYF.

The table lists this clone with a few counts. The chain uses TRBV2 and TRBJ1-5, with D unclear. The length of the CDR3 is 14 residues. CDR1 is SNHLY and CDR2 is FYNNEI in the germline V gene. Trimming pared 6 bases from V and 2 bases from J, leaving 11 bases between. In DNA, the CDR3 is TGTGCCAGCAGATCGAGTATCGGCAATCAGCCCCAGCATTTT. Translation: CASRSSIGNQPQHF.

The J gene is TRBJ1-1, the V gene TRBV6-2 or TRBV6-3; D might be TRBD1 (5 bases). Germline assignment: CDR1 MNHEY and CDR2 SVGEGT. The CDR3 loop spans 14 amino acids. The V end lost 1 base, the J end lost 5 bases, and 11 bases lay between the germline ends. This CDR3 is CASSYWGVRTEAFF. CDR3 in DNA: TGTGCCAGCAGTTACTGGGGGGTTCGGACTGAAGCTTTCTTT.

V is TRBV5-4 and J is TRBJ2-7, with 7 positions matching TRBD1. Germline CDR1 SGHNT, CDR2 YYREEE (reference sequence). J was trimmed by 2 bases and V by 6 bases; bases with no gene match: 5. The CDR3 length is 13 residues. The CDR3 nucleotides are TGTGCCAGCAACTCCGGACAGGCCTACGAGCAGTACTTC. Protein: CASNSGQAYEQYF.

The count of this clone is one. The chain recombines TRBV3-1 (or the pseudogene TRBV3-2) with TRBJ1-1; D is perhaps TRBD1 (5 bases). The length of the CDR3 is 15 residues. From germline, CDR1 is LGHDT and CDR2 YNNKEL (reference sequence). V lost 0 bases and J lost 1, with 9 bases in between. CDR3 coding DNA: TGTGCCAGCAGCCAAGATAGGGGTTCGAACACTGAAGCTTTCTTT. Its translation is CASSQDRGSNTEAFF.

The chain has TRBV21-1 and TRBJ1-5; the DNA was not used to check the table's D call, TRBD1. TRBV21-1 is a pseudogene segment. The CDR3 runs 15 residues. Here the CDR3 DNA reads TGTGCCAGCAGCGAGTCAGGGGAAGGCAATCAGCCCCAGCATTTT. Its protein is CASSESGEGNQPQHF.

CDR3 in DNA: TGTGCCAGCAGCTTGGGGACAGGGGGCCTTTATGAAGCTTTCTTT. This encodes CASSLGTGGLYEAFF. The chain is built from TRBV5-4 and TRBJ1-1, with 11 nucleotides matching TRBD1. CDR1 is SGHNT, CDR2 YYREEE, per germline (reference sequence). Trimming cost V 0 bases and J 7 bases; bases outside gene matches: 5. This CDR3 is built from 15 residues. The entire variable domain, with the rest obtained from reference TRBV5-4 and TRBJ1-1, is as follows: ETGVTQSPTHLIKTRGQQVTLRCSSQSGHNTVSWYQQALGQGPQFIFQYYREEENGRGNFPPRFSGLQFPNYSSELNVNALELDDSALYLCASSLGTGGLYEAFFGQGTRLTVV.

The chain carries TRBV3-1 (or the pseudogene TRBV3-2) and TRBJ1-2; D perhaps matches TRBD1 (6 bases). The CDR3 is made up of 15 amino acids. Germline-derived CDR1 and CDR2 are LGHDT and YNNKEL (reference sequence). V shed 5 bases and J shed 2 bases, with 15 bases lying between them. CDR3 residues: CASSKTGTSNYGYTF. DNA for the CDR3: TGTGCCAGCAGCAAGACCGGGACATCAAACTATGGCTACACCTTC.

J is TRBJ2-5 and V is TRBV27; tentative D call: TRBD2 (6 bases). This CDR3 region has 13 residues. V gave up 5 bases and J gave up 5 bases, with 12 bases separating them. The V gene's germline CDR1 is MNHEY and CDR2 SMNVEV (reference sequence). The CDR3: CASSLTEGETQYF. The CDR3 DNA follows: TGTGCCAGCAGTCTAACGGAGGGGGAGACCCAGTACTTC.

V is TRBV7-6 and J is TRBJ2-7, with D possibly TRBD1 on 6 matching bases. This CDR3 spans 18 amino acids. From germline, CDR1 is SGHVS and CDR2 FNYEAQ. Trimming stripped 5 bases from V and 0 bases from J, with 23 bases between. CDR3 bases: TGTGCCAGCAGCCCGACCCCCAGCTTCAGGGGACCCTCCTACGAGCAGTACTTC. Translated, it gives CASSPTPSFRGPSYEQYF.

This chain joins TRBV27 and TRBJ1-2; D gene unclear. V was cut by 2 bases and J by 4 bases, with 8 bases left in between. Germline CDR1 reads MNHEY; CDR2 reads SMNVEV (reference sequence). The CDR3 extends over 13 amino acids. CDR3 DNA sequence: TGTGCCAGCAGTTTAGCGACGGGCTATGGCTACACCTTC. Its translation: CASSLATGYGYTF.

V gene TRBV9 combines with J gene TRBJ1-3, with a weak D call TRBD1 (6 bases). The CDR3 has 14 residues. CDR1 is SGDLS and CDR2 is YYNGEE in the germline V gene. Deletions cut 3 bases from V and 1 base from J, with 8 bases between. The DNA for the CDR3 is TGTGCCAGCAGCGAAGGGGGTTCTGGAAACACCATATATTTT. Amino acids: CASSEGGSGNTIYF.

The CDR3 DNA follows: TGTGCCAGCAGTTACTTCGGGACAGACTATGGCTACACCTTC. Translation: CASSYFGTDYGYTF. V gene TRBV6-6 combines with J gene TRBJ1-2; TRBD1 matches at 7 bases. V was pared by 1 base and J by 3 bases, with 2 bases of the junction left unmatched. CDR3 size: 14 residues. The V gene's germline CDR1 is MNHNY and CDR2 SVGAGI (reference sequence).

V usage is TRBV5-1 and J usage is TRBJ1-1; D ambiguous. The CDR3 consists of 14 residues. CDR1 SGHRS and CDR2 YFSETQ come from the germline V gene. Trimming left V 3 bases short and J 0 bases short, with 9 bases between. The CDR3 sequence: CASSSGVLNTEAFF. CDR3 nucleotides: TGCGCCAGCAGCTCCGGAGTATTGAACACTGAAGCTTTCTTT.

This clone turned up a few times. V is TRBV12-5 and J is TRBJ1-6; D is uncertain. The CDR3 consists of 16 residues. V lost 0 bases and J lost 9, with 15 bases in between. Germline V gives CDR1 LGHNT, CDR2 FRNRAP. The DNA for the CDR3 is TGTGCTAGTGGTTTGGTACTTACCGGGGATGGTTCACCCCTCCACTTT. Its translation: CASGLVLTGDGSPLHF.

The CDR3 region is CASSADRGPTGELFF. As DNA, the CDR3 is TGTGCCAGCAGCGCCGACAGGGGGCCCACCGGGGAGCTGTTTTTT. This sequence joins TRBV5-5 and TRBJ2-2, with 10 nucleotides matching TRBD1. V lost 4 bases and J lost 4; bases outside the gene matches: 4. Germline V gene lookup returns CDR1 SGHKS and CDR2 YYEKEE (reference sequence). CDR3 size: 15 residues. Variable domain in full (rest from reference TRBV5-5 and TRBJ2-2): DAGVTQSPTHLIKTRGQQVTLRCSPISGHKSVSWYQQVLGQGPQFIFQYYEKEERGRGNFPDRFSARQFPNYSSELNVNALLLGDSALYLCASSADRGPTGELFFGEGSRLTVL.

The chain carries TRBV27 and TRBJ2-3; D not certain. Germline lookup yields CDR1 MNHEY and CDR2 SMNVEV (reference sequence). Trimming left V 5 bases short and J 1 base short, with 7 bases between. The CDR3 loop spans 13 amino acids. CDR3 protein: CASSPSGTDTQYF. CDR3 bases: TGTGCCAGCAGTCCCTCCGGCACAGATACGCAGTATTTT.

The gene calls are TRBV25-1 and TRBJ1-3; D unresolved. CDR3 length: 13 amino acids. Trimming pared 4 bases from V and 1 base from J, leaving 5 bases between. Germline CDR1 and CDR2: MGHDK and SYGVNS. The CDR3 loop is CASSAESGNTIYF. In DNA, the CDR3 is TGTGCCAGCAGTGCCGAGTCTGGAAACACCATATATTTT.

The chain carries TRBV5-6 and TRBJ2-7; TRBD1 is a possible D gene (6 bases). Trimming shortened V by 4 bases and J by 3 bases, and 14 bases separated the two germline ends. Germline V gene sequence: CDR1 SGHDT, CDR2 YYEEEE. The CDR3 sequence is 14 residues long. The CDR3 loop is CASSEGTSFYEQYF. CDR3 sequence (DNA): TGTGCCAGCAGCGAAGGGACATCCTTCTACGAGCAGTACTTC.